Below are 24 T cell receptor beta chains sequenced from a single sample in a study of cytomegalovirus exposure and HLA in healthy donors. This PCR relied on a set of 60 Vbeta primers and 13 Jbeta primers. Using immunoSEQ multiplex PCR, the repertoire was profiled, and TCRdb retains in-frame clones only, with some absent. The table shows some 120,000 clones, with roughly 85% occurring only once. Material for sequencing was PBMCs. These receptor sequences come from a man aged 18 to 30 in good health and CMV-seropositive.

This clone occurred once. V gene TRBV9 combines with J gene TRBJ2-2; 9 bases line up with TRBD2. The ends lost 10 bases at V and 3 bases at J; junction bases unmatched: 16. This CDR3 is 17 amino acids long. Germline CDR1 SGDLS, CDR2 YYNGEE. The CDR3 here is CASTGGAGTSYTGELFF. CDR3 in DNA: TGTGCCTCCACCGGGGGGGCCGGGACTAGCTACACCGGGGAGCTGTTTTTT. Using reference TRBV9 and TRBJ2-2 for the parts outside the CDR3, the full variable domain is DSGVTQTPKHLITATGQRVTLRCSPRSGDLSVYWYQQSLDQGLQFLIQYYNGEERAKGNILERFSAQQFPDLHSELNLSSLELGDSALYFCASTGGAGTSYTGELFFGEGSRLTVL.

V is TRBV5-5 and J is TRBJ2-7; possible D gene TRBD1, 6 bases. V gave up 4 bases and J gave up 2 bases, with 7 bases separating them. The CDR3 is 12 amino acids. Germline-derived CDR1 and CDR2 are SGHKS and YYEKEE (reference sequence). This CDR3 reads CASSRDTYEQYF. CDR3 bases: TGTGCCAGCAGCCGGGACACCTACGAGCAGTACTTC.

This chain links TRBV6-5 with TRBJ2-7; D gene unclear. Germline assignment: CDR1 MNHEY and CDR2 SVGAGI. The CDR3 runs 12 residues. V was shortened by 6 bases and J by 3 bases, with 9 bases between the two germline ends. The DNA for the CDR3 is TGTGCCAGCAGCGCTAACTTCTACGAGCAGTACTTC. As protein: CASSANFYEQYF.

CDR3 bases: TGTGCCAGCAGCCCAGTGGGGGCAGGTGGCTACACCTTC. This codes for CASSPVGAGGYTF. This chain joins TRBV6-5 and TRBJ1-2; D is perhaps TRBD1 (6 bases). Germline loops: CDR1 MNHEY, CDR2 SVGAGI. The CDR3 covers 13 residues. Trimming took 6 bases from V and 7 from J, leaving 15 bases between them.

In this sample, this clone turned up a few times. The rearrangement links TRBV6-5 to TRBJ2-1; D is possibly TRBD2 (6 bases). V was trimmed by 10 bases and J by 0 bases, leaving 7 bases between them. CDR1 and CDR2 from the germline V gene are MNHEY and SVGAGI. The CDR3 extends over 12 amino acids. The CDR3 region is CATTSSYNEQFF. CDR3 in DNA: TGTGCCACGACTAGCTCCTACAATGAGCAGTTCTTC.

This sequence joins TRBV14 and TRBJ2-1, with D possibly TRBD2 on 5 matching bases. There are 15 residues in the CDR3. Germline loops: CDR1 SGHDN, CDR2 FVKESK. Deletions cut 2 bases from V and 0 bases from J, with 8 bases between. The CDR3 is CASSQWAGSYNEQFF. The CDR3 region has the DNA TGTGCCAGCAGCCAATGGGCGGGCTCCTACAATGAGCAGTTCTTC.

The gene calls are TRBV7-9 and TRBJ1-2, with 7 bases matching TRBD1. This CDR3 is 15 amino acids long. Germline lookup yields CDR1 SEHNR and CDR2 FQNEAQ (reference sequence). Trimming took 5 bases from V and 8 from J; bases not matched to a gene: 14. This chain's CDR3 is CASSPIGTEVKGYTF. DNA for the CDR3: TGTGCCAGCAGCCCGATCGGGACAGAAGTAAAGGGCTACACCTTC.

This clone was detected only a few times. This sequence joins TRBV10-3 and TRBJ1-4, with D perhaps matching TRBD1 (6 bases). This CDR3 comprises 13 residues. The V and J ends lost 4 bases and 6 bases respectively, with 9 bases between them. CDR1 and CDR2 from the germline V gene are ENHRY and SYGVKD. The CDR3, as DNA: TGTGCCATCAGTGGAGGGGGGGATGAAAAACTGTTTTTT. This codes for CAISGGGDEKLFF.

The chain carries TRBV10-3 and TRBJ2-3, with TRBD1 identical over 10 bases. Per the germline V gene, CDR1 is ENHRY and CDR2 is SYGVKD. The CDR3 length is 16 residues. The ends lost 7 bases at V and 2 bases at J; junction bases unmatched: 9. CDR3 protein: CAITNDRGLNTDTQYF. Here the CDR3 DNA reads TGTGCCATCACCAATGACAGGGGGCTTAACACAGATACGCAGTATTTT.

CDR3 in DNA: TGTGCCAGCAGCTCATTAATGGCGGGGGGATTCTTC. Its protein product is CASSSLMAGGFF. V and J are TRBV5-8 and TRBJ2-1; 8 bases are a match to TRBD2. This CDR3 is built from 12 residues. Per the germline V gene, CDR1 is SGHTS and CDR2 is YDEGEE. Trimming took 3 bases from V and 16 from J; bases not matched to a gene: 9.

CDR3 nucleotide sequence: TGCGCCAGCAGCCAAAAGGACAGTTCGAACACTGAAGCTTTCTTT. Translating it yields CASSQKDSSNTEAFF. The chain uses TRBV4-1 and TRBJ1-1; D may be TRBD1 (6 bases). The ends were cut back, 2 bases at V and 1 base at J, with 11 bases in the middle. The CDR3 totals 15 residues. CDR1 and CDR2 (germline): MGHRA, YSYEKL.

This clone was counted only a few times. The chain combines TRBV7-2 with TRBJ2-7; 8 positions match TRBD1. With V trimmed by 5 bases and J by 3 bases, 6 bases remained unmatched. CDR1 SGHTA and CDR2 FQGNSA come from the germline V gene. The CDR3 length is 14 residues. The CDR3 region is CASSPGQGFYEQYF. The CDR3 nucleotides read TGTGCCAGCAGCCCTGGACAGGGATTCTACGAGCAGTACTTC.

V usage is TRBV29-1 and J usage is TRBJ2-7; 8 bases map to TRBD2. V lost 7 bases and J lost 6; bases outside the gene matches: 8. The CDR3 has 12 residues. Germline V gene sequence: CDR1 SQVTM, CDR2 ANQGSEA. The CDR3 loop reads CSAGGGRLEQYF. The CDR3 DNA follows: TGCAGCGCCGGGGGGGGGCGACTCGAGCAGTACTTC.

The CDR3 loop reads CASSFRLRGMNTEAFF. CDR3 sequence (DNA): TGTGCCAGCAGTTTTAGGTTGCGGGGCATGAACACTGAAGCTTTCTTT. V and J are TRBV28 and TRBJ1-1, with D possibly TRBD1 on 5 matching bases. Germline loops: CDR1 MDHEN, CDR2 SYDVKM. V dropped 3 bases and J dropped 0 bases, with 14 bases sitting between them. The length of the CDR3 is 16 residues.

The CDR3, as DNA: TGTGCCACCAGCAGACAATATGACAGCCGTGGCTATGGCTACACCTTC. It is translated as CATSRQYDSRGYGYTF. The chain joins TRBV15 to TRBJ1-2; D perhaps matches TRBD1 (5 bases). The CDR3 sequence is 16 residues long. The V and J ends lost 2 bases and 4 bases respectively, with 17 bases between them. Per germline, CDR1 LNHNV and CDR2 YYDKDF (reference sequence).

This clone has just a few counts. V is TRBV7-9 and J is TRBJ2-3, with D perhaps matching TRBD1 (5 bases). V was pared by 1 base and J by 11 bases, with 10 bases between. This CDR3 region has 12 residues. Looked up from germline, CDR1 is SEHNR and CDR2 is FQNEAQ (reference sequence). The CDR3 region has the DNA TGTGCCAGCAGCTTAGAGACAGTACTGCAGTATTTT. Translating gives CASSLETVLQYF.

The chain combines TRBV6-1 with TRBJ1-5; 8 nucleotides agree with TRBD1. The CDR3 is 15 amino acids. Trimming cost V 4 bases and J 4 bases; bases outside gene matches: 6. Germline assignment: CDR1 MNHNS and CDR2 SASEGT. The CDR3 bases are TGTGCCAGCAGTGGGAATGACAGGGGTAATCAGCCCCAGCATTTT. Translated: CASSGNDRGNQPQHF.

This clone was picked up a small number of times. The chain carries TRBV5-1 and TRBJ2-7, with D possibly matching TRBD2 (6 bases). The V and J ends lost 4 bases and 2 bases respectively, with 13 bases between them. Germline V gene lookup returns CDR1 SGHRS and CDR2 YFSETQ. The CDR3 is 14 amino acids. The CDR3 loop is CASSEEGYTYEQYF. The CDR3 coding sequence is TGCGCCAGCAGCGAGGAGGGGTATACCTACGAGCAGTACTTC.

The CDR3 nucleotides read TGCGCCAGCAGTGAGTCGGAGGGTAGGGATGGCTACACCTTC. It translates to CASSESEGRDGYTF. V is TRBV10-2 and J is TRBJ1-2, with D unresolved. V lost 0 bases to trimming and J lost 6 bases, with 11 bases between them. Germline-derived CDR1 and CDR2 are WSHSY and SAAADI. The length of the CDR3 is 14 residues.

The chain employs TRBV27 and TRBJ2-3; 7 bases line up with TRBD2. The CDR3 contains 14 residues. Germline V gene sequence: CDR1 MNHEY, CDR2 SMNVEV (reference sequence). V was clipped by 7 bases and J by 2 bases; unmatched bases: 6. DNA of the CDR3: TGTGCCAGCACCCCTAGCGGTTTCACAGATACGCAGTATTTT. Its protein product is CASTPSGFTDTQYF.

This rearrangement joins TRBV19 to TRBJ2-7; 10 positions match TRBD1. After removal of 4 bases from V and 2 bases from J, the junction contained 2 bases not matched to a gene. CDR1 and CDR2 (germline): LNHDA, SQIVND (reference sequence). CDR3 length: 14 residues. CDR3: CASSRTGGAYEQYF. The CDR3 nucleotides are TGTGCCAGTAGTAGGACAGGGGGAGCCTACGAGCAGTACTTC.

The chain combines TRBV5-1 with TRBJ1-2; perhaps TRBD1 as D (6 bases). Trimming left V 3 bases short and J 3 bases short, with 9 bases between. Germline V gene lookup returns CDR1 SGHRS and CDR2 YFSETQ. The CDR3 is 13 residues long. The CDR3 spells CASSSTGDYGYTF. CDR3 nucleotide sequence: TGCGCCAGCAGCTCGACAGGTGACTATGGCTACACCTTC.

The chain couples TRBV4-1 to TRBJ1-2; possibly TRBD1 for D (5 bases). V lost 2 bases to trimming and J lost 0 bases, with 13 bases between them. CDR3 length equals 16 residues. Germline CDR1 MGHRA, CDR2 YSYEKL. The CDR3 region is CASSQTTTVSNYGYTF. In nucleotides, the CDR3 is TGCGCCAGCAGCCAAACAACGACAGTTTCTAACTATGGCTACACCTTC.

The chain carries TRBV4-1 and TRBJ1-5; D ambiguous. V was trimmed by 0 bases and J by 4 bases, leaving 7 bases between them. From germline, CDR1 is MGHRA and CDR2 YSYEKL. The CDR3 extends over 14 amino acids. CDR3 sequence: CASSQEEKNQPQHF. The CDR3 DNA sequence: TGCGCCAGCAGCCAAGAGGAGAAAAATCAGCCCCAGCATTTT.